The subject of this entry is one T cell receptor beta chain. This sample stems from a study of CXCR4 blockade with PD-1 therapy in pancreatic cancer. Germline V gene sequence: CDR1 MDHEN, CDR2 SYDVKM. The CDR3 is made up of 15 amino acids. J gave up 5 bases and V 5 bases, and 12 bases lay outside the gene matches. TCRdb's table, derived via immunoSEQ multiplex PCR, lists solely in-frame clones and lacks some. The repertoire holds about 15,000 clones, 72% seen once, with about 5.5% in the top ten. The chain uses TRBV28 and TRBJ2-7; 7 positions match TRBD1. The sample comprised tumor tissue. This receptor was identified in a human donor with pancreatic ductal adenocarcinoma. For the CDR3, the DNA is TGTGCCAGCAGTGCGCAAGGCAGGGGGAACGACGAGCAGTACTTC. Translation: CASSAQGRGNDEQYF.